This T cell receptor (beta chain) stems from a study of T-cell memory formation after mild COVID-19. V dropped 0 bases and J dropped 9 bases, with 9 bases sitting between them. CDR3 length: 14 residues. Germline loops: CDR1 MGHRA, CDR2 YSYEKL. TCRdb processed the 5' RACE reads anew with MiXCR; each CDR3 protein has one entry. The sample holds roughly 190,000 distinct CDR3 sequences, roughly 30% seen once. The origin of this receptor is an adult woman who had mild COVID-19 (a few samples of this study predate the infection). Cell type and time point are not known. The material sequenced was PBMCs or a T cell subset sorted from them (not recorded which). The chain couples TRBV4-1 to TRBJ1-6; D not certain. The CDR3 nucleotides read TGCGCCAGCAGCCAAGATCCGGGCAGTTCACCCCTCCACTTT. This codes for CASSQDPGSSPLHF.